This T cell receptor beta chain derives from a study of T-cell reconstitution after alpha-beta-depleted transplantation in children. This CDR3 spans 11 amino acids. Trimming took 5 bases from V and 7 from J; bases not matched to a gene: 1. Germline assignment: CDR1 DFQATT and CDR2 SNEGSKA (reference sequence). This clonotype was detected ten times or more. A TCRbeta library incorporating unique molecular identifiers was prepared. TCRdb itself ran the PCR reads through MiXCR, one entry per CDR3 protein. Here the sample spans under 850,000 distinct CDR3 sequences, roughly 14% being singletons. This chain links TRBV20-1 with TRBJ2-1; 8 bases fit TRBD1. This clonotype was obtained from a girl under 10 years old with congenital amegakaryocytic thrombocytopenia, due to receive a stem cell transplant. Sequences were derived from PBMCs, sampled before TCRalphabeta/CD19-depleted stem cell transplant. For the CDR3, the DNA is TGCAGTGCTCACAGGGGGAATGAGCAGTTCTTC. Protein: CSAHRGNEQFF.